This T cell receptor beta chain stems from a study of CD8 T cells in ankylosing spondylitis. Each CDR3 protein gets one entry after TCRdb re-called the 5' RACE reads with MiXCR. This table has about 340,000 distinct CDR3 sequences, under 8.5% appearing once. General study findings and limits: Earlier authors reported some of these motif variants in reactive arthritis synovial fluid and blood. What appeared characteristic of ankylosing spondylitis blood was a TCR beta motif of eight highly homologous variants.

The CDR3 extends over 17 amino acids. V was cut by 1 base and J by 2 bases, with 18 bases left in between. Germline V gives CDR1 MNHEY, CDR2 SVGAGI. About this clonotype: What it recognizes is unknown.

The chain combines TRBV6-5 with TRBJ2-7; D is ambiguous. This receptor was obtained from a male donor with ankylosing spondylitis. Input material: blood, either unsorted or a sorted T cell fraction (not recorded which). In DNA form, the CDR3 reads TGTGCCAGCAGTTACTTTCTCGACCCGCGTCCCCCCTACGAGCAGTACTTC. This gives the protein CASSYFLDPRPPYEQYF.